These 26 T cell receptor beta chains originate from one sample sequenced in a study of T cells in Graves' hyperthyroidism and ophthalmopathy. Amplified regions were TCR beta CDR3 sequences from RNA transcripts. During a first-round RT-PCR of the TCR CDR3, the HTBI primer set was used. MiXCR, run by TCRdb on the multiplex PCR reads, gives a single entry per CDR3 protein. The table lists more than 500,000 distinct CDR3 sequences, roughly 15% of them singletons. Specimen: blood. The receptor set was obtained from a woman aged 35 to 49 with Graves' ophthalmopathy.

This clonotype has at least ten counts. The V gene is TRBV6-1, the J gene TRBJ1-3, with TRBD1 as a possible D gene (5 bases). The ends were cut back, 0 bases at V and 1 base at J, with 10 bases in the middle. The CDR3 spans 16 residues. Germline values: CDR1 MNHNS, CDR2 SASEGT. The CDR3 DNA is TGTGCCAGCAGTGAAGCTACAGGATGGTCTGGAAACACCATATATTTT. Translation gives CASSEATGWSGNTIYF.

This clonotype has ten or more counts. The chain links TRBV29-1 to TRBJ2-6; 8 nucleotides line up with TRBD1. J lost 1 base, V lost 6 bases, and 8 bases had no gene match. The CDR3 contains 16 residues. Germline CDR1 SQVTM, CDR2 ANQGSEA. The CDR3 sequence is CSVQGGYRSGANVLTF. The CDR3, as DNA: TGCAGCGTACAGGGGGGATATCGTTCTGGGGCCAACGTCCTGACTTTC.

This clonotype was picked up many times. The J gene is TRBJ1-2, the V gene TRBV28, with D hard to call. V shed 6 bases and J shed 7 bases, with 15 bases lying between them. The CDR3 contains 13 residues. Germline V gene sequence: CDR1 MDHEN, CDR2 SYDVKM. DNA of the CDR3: TGTGCCAGCAGCCTCGACACCCCTGGTGGCTACACCTTC. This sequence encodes CASSLDTPGGYTF.

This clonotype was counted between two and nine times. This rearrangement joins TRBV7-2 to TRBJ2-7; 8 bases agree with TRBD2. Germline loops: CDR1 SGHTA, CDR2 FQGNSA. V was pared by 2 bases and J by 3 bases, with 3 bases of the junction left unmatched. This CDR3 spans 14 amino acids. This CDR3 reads CASSLKAGVYEQYF. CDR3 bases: TGTGCCAGCAGCTTAAAAGCGGGAGTCTACGAGCAGTACTTC.

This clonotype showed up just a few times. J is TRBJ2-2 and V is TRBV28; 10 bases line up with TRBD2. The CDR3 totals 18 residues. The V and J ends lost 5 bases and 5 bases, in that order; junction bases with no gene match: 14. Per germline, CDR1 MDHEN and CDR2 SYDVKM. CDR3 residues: CASSPLIAGGTRTGELFF. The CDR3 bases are TGTGCCAGCAGTCCACTAATAGCGGGAGGTACTCGAACCGGGGAGCTGTTTTTT. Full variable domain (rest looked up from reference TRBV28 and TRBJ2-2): DVKVTQSSRYLVKRTGEKVFLECVQDMDHENMFWYRQDPGLGLRLIYFSYDVKMKEKGDIPEGYSVSREKKERFSLILESASTNQTSMYLCASSPLIAGGTRTGELFFGEGSRLTVL.

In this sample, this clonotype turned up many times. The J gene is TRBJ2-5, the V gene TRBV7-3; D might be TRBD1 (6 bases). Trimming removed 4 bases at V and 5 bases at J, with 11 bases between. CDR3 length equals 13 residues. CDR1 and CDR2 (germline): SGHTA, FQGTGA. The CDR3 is CASSSTGLETQYF. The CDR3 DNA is TGTGCCAGCAGCTCAACAGGGTTGGAGACCCAGTACTTC.

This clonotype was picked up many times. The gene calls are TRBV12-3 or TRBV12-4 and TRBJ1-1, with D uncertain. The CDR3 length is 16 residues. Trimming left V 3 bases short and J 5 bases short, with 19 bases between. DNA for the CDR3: TGTGCCAGCAGTTTGGCCTCTGACGGGGAGCGAACTGAAGCTTTCTTT. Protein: CASSLASDGERTEAFF.

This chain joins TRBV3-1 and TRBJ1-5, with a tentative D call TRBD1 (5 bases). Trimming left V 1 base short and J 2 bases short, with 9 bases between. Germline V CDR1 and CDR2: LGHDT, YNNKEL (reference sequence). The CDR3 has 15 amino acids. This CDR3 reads CASSQVMGGNQPQHF. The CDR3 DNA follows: TGTGCCAGCAGCCAAGTTATGGGGGGCAATCAGCCCCAGCATTTT.

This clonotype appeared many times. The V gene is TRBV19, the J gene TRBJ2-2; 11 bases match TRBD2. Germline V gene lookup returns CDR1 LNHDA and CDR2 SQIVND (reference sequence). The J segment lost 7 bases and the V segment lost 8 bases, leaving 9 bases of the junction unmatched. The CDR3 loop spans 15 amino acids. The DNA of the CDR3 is TGTGCCAGTGAAACTAGCGGGGGAACTTACGGGGAGCTGTTTTTT. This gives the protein CASETSGGTYGELFF.

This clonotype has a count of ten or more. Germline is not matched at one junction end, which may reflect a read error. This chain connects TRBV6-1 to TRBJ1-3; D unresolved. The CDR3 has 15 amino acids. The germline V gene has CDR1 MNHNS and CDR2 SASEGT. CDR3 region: CASREGPSSGNTIYF. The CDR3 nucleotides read TGTGCCAGCAGGGAAGGCCCATCCTCTGGAAACACCATATATTTT.

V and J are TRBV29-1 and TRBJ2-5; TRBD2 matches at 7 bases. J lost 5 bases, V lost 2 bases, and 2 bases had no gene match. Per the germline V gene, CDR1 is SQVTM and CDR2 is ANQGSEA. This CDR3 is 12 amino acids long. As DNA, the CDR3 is TGCAGCGTTGAATGGCGGGAGGAGACCCAGTACTTC. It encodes CSVEWREETQYF.

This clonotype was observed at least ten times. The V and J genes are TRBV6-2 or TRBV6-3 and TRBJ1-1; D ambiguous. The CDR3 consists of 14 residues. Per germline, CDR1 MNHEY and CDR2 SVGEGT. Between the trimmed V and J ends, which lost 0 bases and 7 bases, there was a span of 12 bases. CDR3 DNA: TGTGCCAGCAGTTACTCGAGTGGGAGCGGTGAAGCTTTCTTT. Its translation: CASSYSSGSGEAFF.

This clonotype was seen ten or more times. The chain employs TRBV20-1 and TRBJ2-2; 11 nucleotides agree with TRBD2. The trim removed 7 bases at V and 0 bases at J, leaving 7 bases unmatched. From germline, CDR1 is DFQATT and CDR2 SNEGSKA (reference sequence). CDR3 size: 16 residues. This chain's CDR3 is CSDILAGETNTGELFF. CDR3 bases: TGCAGTGACATACTAGCGGGAGAGACGAACACCGGGGAGCTGTTTTTT.

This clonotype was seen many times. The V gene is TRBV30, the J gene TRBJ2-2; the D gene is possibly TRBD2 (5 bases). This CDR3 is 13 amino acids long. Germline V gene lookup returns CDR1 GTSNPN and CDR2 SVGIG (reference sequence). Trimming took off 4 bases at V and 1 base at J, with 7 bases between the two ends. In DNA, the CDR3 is TGTGCCTGGAATCGGGAGAACACCGGGGAGCTGTTTTTT. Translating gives CAWNRENTGELFF.

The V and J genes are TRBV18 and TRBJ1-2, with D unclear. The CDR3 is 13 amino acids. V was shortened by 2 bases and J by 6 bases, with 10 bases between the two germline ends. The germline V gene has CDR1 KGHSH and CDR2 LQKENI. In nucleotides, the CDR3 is TGTGCCAGCTCACCAGGGATGTCTGATGGCTACACCTTC. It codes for CASSPGMSDGYTF.

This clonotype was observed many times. The CDR3: CASSYSGADGYTF. For the CDR3, the DNA is TGTGCCAGCAGTTACTCAGGGGCCGATGGCTACACCTTC. This chain uses TRBV6-5 with TRBJ1-2; TRBD1 is a possible D gene (5 bases). Trimming removed 0 bases from V and 6 bases from J, with 8 bases in between. The length of the CDR3 is 13 residues. Germline-derived CDR1 and CDR2 are MNHEY and SVGAGI.

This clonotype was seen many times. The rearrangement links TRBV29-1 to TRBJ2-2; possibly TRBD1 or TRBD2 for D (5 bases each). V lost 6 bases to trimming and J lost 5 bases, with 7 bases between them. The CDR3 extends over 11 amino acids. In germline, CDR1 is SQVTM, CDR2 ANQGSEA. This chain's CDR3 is CSVGRTGELFF. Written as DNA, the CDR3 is TGCAGCGTGGGACGTACCGGGGAGCTGTTTTTT.

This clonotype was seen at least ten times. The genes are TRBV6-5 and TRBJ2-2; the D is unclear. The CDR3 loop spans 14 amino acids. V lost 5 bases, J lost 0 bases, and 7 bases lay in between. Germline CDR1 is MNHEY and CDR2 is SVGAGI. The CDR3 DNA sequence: TGTGCCAGCAGTCGAGACACGAACACCGGGGAGCTGTTTTTT. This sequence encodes CASSRDTNTGELFF.

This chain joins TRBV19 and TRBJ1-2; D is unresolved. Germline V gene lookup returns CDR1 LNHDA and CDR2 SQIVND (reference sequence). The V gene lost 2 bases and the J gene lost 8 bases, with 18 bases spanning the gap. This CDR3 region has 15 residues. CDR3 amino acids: CASSIWTVQIEGYTF. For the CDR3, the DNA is TGTGCCAGTAGTATATGGACGGTGCAGATTGAGGGCTACACCTTC.

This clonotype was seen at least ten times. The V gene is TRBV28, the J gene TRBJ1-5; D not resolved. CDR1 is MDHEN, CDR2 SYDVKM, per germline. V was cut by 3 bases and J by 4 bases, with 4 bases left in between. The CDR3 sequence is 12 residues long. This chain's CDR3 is CASSFINQPQHF. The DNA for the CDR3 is TGTGCCAGCAGTTTTATAAATCAGCCCCAGCATTTT.

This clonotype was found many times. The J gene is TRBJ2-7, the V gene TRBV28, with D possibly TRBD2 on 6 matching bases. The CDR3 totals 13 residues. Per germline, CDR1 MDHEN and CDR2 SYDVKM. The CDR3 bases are TGTGCTACAACGTCCGGGACTTTCTACGAGCAGTACTTC. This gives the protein CATTSGTFYEQYF.

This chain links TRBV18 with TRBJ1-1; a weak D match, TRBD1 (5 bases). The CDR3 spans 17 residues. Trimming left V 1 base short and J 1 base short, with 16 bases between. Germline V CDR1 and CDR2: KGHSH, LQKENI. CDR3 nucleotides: TGTGCCAGCTCACCACGCGCGGTTGGGGGAGCGAACACTGAAGCTTTCTTT. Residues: CASSPRAVGGANTEAFF.

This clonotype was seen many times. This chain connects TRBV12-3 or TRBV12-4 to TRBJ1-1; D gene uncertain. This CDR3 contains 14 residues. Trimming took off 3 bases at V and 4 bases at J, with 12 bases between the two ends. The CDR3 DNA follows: TGTGCCAGCAGTTTCATCGGGTTGAGCACTGAAGCTTTCTTT. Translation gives CASSFIGLSTEAFF.

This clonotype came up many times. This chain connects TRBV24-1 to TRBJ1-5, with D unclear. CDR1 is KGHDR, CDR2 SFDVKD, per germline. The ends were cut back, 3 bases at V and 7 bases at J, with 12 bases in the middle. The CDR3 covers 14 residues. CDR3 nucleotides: TGTGCCACCAGTGATAGGGCCTCTGGACAGCCCCAGCATTTT. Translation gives CATSDRASGQPQHF.

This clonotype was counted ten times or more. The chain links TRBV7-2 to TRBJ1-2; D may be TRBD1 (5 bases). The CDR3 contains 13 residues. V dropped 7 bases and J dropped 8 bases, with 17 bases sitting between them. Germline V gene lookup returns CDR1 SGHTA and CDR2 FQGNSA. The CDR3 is CASTQLGTEGYTF. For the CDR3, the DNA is TGTGCCAGCACCCAGCTGGGGACCGAGGGCTACACCTTC.

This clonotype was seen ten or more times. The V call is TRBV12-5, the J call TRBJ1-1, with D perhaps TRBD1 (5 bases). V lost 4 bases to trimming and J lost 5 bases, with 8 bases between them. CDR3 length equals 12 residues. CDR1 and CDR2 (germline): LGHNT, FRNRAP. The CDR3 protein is CASGYGGTEAFF. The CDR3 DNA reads TGTGCTAGTGGTTACGGGGGGACTGAAGCTTTCTTT.